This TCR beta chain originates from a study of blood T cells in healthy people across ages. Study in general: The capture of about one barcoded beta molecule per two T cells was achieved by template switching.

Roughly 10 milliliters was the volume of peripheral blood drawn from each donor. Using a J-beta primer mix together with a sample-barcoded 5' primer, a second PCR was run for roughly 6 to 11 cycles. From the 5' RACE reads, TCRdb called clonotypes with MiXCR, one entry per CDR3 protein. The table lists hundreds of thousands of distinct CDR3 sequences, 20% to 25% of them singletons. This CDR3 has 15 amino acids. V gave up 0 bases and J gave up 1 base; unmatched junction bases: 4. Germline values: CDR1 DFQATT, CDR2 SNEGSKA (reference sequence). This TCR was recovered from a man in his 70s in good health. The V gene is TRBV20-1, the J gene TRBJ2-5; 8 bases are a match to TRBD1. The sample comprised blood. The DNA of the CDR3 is TGCAGTGCTAGAGATGGGGGACAGGCCCAAGAGACCCAGTACTTC. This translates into CSARDGGQAQETQYF.